The source of this TCR beta chain is a study of cytomegalovirus exposure and HLA in healthy donors. Only in-frame clones appear in the TCRdb table, and some are missing; sequencing was by immunoSEQ multiplex PCR. The profile shows more than 200,000 clones, around 90% of them singletons. Donors came from a validation cohort of about 120 subjects, distinct from the first 666-subject cohort. Whole-study findings and limits: Specificity of three CMV-associated chains for CMV antigens was verified in vitro. Most TCR sequences were rare, but some public TCRs occurred in many donors.

A remark on this clone: The antigen is unknown.

V shed 6 bases and J shed 3 bases, with 9 bases lying between them. Per germline, CDR1 SGHDN and CDR2 FVKESK. The CDR3 runs to 12 residues. The sequence came from a woman under 40 in good health and CMV-seronegative. This sequence joins TRBV14 and TRBJ2-7; D is unresolved. The sample comprised PBMCs. Here the CDR3 DNA reads TGTGCCAGCAGAGAAAAGGGCTACGAGCAGTACTTC. It encodes CASREKGYEQYF.